The sample holds many counts of the clone carrying this T cell receptor (beta chain). No antigen is known for it. TCR beta CDR3 regions were amplified from RNA. The HTBI set primed first-round TCR CDR3 RT-PCR. Using its own MiXCR run on the multiplex PCR reads, TCRdb lists one record per CDR3 protein. The table has more than 150,000 distinct CDR3 sequences, around 15% seen once. The CDR3 spans 12 residues. Germline-derived CDR1 and CDR2 are SGHTA and FQGNSA. Trimming cost V 4 bases and J 9 bases, with 12 bases left between them. Orbital computed tomography and thyroid ultrasound, together with serum TRAb and thyroxine and clinical symptoms, were used for diagnoses. The sample originates from a study of T cells in Graves' hyperthyroidism and ophthalmopathy. Study findings and constraints: Most thyroid clonotypes that were expanded above 0.001 also turned up in blood. It was a median around 6 months before onset that the model predicted ophthalmopathy.

The sequenced material came from blood. V usage is TRBV7-2 and J usage is TRBJ2-5; maybe TRBD2 (5 bases). This clonotype was sampled from a woman between 50 and 59 years old with Graves' hyperthyroidism. This chain's CDR3 is CASSSPPGAQYF. The CDR3 nucleotides are TGTGCCAGCAGCTCACCCCCCGGGGCCCAGTACTTC.